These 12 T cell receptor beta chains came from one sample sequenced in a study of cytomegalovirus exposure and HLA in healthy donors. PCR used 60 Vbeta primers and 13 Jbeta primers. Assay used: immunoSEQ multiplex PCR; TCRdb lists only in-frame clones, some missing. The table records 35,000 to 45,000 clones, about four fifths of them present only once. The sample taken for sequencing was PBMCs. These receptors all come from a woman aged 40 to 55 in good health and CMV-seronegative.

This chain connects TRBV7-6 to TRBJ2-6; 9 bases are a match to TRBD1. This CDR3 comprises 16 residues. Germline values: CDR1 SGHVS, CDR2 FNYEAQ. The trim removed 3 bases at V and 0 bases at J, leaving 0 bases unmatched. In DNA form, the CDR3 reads TGTGCCAGCAGCTTGACAGGGGGCTCTGGGGCCAACGTCCTGACTTTC. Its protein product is CASSLTGGSGANVLTF.

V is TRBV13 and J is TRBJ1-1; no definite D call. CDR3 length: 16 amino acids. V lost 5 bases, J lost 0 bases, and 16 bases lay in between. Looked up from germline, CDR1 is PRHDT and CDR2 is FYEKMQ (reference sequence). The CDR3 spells CASSPKTELLNTEAFF. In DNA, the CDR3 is TGTGCCAGCAGCCCCAAAACAGAATTATTGAACACTGAAGCTTTCTTT.

CDR3 protein: CASSITGWGTEAFF. CDR3 in DNA: TGTGCCAGCAGTATCACAGGGTGGGGCACTGAAGCTTTCTTT. The chain recombines TRBV28 with TRBJ1-1, with D possibly matching TRBD1 (6 bases). Trimming stripped 5 bases from V and 4 bases from J, with 14 bases between. CDR1 MDHEN and CDR2 SYDVKM come from the germline V gene. The CDR3 runs 14 residues.

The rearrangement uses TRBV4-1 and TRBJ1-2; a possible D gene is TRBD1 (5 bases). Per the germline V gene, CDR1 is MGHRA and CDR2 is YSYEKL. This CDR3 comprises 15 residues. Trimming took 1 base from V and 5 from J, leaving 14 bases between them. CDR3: CASSQGSRGGYGYTF. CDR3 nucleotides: TGCGCCAGCAGCCAAGGATCACGGGGGGGGTATGGCTACACCTTC.

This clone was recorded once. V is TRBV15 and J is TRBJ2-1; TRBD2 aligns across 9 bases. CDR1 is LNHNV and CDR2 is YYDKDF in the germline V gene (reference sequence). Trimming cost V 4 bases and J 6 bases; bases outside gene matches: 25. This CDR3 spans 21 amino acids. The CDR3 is CATSTPPPSSGVTTLFNEQFF. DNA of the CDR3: TGTGCCACCAGCACCCCTCCCCCTTCTAGCGGGGTTACCACCCTCTTCAATGAGCAGTTCTTC. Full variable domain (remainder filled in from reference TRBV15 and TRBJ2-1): DAMVIQNPRYQVTQFGKPVTLSCSQTLNHNVMYWYQQKSSQAPKLLFHYYDKDFNNEADTPDNFQSRRPNTSFCFLDIRSPGLGDTAMYLCATSTPPPSSGVTTLFNEQFFGPGTRLTVL.

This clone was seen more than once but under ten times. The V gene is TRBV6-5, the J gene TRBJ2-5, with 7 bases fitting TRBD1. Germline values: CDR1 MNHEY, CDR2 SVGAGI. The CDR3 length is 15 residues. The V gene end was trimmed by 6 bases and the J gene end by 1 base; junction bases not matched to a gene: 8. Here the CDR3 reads CASRPGQRPQETQYF. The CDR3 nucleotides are TGTGCCAGCAGGCCGGGACAGAGACCCCAAGAGACCCAGTACTTC.

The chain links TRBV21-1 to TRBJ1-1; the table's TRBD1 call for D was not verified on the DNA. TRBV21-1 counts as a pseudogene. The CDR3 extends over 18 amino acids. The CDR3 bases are TGTGCCAGCAGCAAAGGAAATTTCAGTAGGGGTCTGCGGACTGAAGCTTTCTTT. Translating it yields CASSKGNFSRGLRTEAFF.

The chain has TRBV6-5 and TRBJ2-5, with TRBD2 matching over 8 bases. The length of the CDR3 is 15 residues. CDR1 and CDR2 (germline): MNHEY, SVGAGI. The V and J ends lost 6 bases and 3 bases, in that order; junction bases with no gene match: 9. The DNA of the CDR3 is TGTGCCAGCAGGGCCCCGGGGGGGTTAGAAGAGACCCAGTACTTC. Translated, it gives CASRAPGGLEETQYF.

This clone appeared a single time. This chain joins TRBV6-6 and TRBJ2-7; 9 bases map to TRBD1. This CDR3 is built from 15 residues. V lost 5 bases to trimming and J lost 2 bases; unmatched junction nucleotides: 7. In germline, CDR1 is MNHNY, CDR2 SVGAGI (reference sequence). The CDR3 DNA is TGTGCCAGCAGTGAGGGACAGGGATTCCCCTACGAGCAGTACTTC. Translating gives CASSEGQGFPYEQYF.

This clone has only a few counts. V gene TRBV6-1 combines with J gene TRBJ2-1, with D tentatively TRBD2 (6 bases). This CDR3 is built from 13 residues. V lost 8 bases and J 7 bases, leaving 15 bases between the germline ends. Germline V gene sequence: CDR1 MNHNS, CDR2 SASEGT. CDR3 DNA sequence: TGTGCCAGCTCTCTCCGACTAGATAATGAGCAGTTCTTC. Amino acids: CASSLRLDNEQFF.

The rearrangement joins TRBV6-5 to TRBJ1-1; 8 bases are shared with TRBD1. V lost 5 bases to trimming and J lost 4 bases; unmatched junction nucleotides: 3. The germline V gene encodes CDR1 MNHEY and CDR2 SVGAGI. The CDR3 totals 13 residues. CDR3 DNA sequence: TGTGCCAGCAGTCCGGACAGGGTCACTGAAGCTTTCTTT. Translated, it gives CASSPDRVTEAFF.

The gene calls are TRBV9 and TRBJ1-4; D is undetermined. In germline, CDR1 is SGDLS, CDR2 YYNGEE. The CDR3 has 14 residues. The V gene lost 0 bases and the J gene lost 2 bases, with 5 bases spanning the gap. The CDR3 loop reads CASSVDQTNEKLFF. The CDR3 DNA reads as TGTGCCAGCAGCGTAGACCAGACTAATGAAAAACTGTTTTTT.